Shown below are 29 T cell receptor beta chains from a single sample sequenced in a study of T-cell reconstitution after alpha-beta-depleted transplantation in children. As it was prepared, the TCRbeta library received unique molecular identifiers. Each CDR3 protein is one row after TCRdb ran MiXCR on the PCR reads. Of 600,000 to 700,000 distinct CDR3 sequences in the sample, around 16% were seen once. Here the sequenced sample was PBMCs from the stem cell graft donor, taken from the stem cell graft. All receptors derive from a human donor who donated a stem cell graft to a child with acute myeloid leukemia.

This clonotype occurred a few times. The J gene is TRBJ2-7, the V gene TRBV11-2; 7 bases are a match to TRBD1. Germline CDR1 and CDR2: SGHAT and FQNNGV. The CDR3 totals 14 residues. V gave up 5 bases and J gave up 0 bases; unmatched junction bases: 4. The CDR3 DNA follows: TGTGCCAGCAGCAAAGACAGGGACTCCTACGAGCAGTACTTC. It codes for CASSKDRDSYEQYF.

This clonotype was seen many times. CDR3 in DNA: TGTGCCAGCAGTTCCGTGAATCCATCTAACTATGGCTACACCTTC. Amino acid sequence: CASSSVNPSNYGYTF. The chain recombines TRBV12-3 or TRBV12-4 with TRBJ1-2; D uncertain. The CDR3 totals 15 residues. The V end lost 4 bases, the J end lost 0 bases, and 12 bases lay between the germline ends.

This clonotype was seen a few times. This chain joins TRBV2 and TRBJ2-3, with D possibly matching TRBD1 (6 bases). Trimming took 10 bases from V and 2 from J, leaving 10 bases between them. This CDR3 spans 12 amino acids. Germline V lookup: CDR1 SNHLY, CDR2 FYNNEI. The DNA of the CDR3 is TGTGCCAAAGGACAGCACACAGATACGCAGTATTTT. Its protein product is CAKGQHTDTQYF.

This clonotype was counted a few times. V gene TRBV11-2 combines with J gene TRBJ2-5, with 8 nucleotides matching TRBD2. The CDR3 totals 18 residues. The trim removed 1 base at V and 3 bases at J, leaving 13 bases unmatched. CDR1 is SGHAT and CDR2 is FQNNGV in the germline V gene. CDR3 region: CASSLVPGGRGLEETQYF. CDR3 bases: TGTGCCAGCAGCTTAGTCCCGGGGGGGAGGGGCTTGGAAGAGACCCAGTACTTC.

This clonotype was counted ten times or more. The V call is TRBV12-3 or TRBV12-4, the J call TRBJ1-2; D unclear. Deletions cut 5 bases from V and 2 bases from J, with 15 bases between. CDR3 length: 15 amino acids. The CDR3 loop reads CASSPYSFTNYGYTF. The CDR3, as DNA: TGTGCCAGCAGTCCATACAGCTTTACCAACTATGGCTACACCTTC.

The chain carries TRBV28 and TRBJ2-7; the match to TRBD1 covers 8 bases. CDR3 length: 13 amino acids. V shed 6 bases and J 7 bases; nucleotides not matched to a gene: 8. In germline, CDR1 is MDHEN, CDR2 SYDVKM. The CDR3 spells CASRGPDRAEQYV. CDR3 in DNA: TGTGCCAGCAGGGGACCGGACAGGGCTGAGCAGTACGTC.

This clonotype has a count of ten or more. The chain joins TRBV7-2 to TRBJ2-6; no clear D. The V and J ends lost 1 base and 2 bases respectively, with 6 bases between them. The CDR3 totals 15 residues. Germline CDR1 reads SGHTA; CDR2 reads FQGNSA. Written as DNA, the CDR3 is TGTGCCAGCAGCTTAGGAGCACCTGGGGCCAACGTCCTGACTTTC. Amino acid sequence: CASSLGAPGANVLTF.

The chain carries TRBV11-2 and TRBJ2-1, with D perhaps being TRBD1 or TRBD2 (5 bases each). The CDR3 consists of 17 residues. CDR1 is SGHAT and CDR2 is FQNNGV in the germline V gene. Trimming removed 1 base from V and 3 bases from J, with 16 bases in between. DNA of the CDR3: TGTGCCAGCAGCTTAGTCTTTTTGGCAGGGAGCTACAATGAGCAGTTCTTC. Its protein is CASSLVFLAGSYNEQFF. The variable domain in full, completed from reference TRBV11-2 and TRBJ2-1, reads EAGVAQSPRYKIIEKRQSVAFWCNPISGHATLYWYQQILGQGPKLLIQFQNNGVVDDSQLPKDRFSAERLKGVDSTLKIQPAKLEDSAVYLCASSLVFLAGSYNEQFFGPGTRLTVL.

V usage is TRBV20-1 and J usage is TRBJ1-5, with D tentatively TRBD1 (5 bases). CDR1 DFQATT and CDR2 SNEGSKA come from the germline V gene (reference sequence). Deletions cut 0 bases from V and 4 bases from J, with 16 bases between. The CDR3 covers 16 residues. CDR3 sequence: CSARDPLGGENQPQHF. The CDR3 nucleotides are TGCAGTGCTAGAGATCCCTTAGGAGGGGAGAATCAGCCCCAGCATTTT.

Many counts were recorded for this clonotype. V is TRBV27 and J is TRBJ2-1; D uncertain. Germline V CDR1 and CDR2: MNHEY, SMNVEV (reference sequence). CDR3 size: 11 residues. Trimming pared 3 bases from V and 5 bases from J, leaving 2 bases between. The CDR3 is CASSFHNEQFF. The CDR3 DNA reads TGTGCCAGCAGTTTCCACAATGAGCAGTTCTTC.

This clonotype was recorded many times. This chain's CDR3 is CASSEGAGQETQYF. The CDR3 DNA reads TGTGCCAGCAGCGAGGGGGCAGGGCAAGAGACCCAGTACTTC. The rearrangement joins TRBV9 to TRBJ2-5; TRBD1 agrees at 7 bases. With V trimmed by 3 bases and J by 2 bases, 4 bases remained unmatched. The germline V gene encodes CDR1 SGDLS and CDR2 YYNGEE. CDR3 length: 14 residues.

This clonotype has ten or more counts. V gene TRBV7-2 combines with J gene TRBJ2-3; a possible D gene is TRBD2 (5 bases). CDR1 SGHTA and CDR2 FQGNSA come from the germline V gene. V lost 4 bases and J lost 0, with 11 bases in between. The CDR3 runs to 15 residues. In nucleotides, the CDR3 is TGTGCCAGCAGCTCCCGGACTGCTAGCACAGATACGCAGTATTTT. Amino acid sequence: CASSSRTASTDTQYF.

CDR3 sequence reads: CASSELWAESTDTQYF. DNA of the CDR3: TGTGCCAGCAGCGAACTGTGGGCAGAGAGCACAGATACGCAGTATTTT. The genes are TRBV7-2 and TRBJ2-3; no reliable D call. This CDR3 has 16 amino acids. Germline CDR1 reads SGHTA; CDR2 reads FQGNSA. The V end was cut by 5 bases, the J end by 0 bases, with 15 bases between. The full variable domain, rest sourced from reference TRBV7-2 and TRBJ2-3, is GAGVSQSPSNKVTEKGKDVELRCDPISGHTALYWYRQSLGQGLEFLIYFQGNSAPDKSGLPSDRFSAERTGGSVSTLTIQRTQQEDSAVYLCASSELWAESTDTQYFGPGTRLTVL.

The V gene is TRBV12-3 or TRBV12-4, the J gene TRBJ2-1, with 7 positions matching TRBD1. The V segment lost 5 bases and the J segment 11 bases; nucleotides outside the gene matches: 6. CDR3 length: 12 residues. The CDR3 DNA reads as TGTGCCAGCAGTATAACAGGGGCCCAGCAGTTCTTC. This codes for CASSITGAQQFF.

This clonotype has only a few counts. The V gene is TRBV6-1, the J gene TRBJ2-3; D perhaps matches TRBD2 (7 bases). CDR1 is MNHNS, CDR2 SASEGT, per germline. CDR3 size: 14 residues. The V end was cut by 6 bases, the J end by 2 bases, with 12 bases between. The CDR3 bases are TGTGCCAGCAGCCGGGGGGCCTTCACAGATACGCAGTATTTT. Amino acid sequence: CASSRGAFTDTQYF.

This clonotype occurred many times. The chain carries TRBV29-1 and TRBJ1-1; no reliable D call. V gave up 4 bases and J gave up 2 bases, with 8 bases separating them. CDR1 SQVTM and CDR2 ANQGSEA come from the germline V gene. This CDR3 contains 12 residues. The CDR3 DNA is TGCAGCGTTGGGCTGAAAAACACTGAAGCTTTCTTT. Translated, it gives CSVGLKNTEAFF.

The V and J genes are TRBV2 and TRBJ2-1; tentatively, D is TRBD1 (5 bases). There are 14 residues in the CDR3. Germline V lookup: CDR1 SNHLY, CDR2 FYNNEI. Trimming pared 6 bases from V and 0 bases from J, leaving 9 bases between. The chain's CDR3 is CASRGHFSYNEQFF. The CDR3 coding sequence is TGTGCCAGCAGAGGACATTTCTCCTACAATGAGCAGTTCTTC. Combining the CDR3 with reference TRBV2 and TRBJ2-1 gives the whole variable domain EPEVTQTPSHQVTQMGQEVILRCVPISNHLYFYWYRQILGQKVEFLVSFYNNEISEKSEIFDDQFSVERPDGSNFTLKIRSTKLEDSAMYFCASRGHFSYNEQFFGPGTRLTVL.

This sequence joins TRBV5-5 and TRBJ1-4, with D tentatively TRBD1 (5 bases). The CDR3 runs to 15 residues. In germline, CDR1 is SGHKS, CDR2 YYEKEE (reference sequence). Trimming stripped 0 bases from V and 7 bases from J, with 13 bases between. This CDR3 reads CASSLAGGRGEKLFF. The CDR3 DNA is TGTGCCAGCAGCTTGGCCGGGGGGAGAGGTGAAAAACTGTTTTTT.

This clonotype came up many times. The chain is built from TRBV7-9 and TRBJ1-2; D is uncertain. Germline V CDR1 and CDR2: SEHNR, FQNEAQ (reference sequence). The V gene lost 1 base and the J gene lost 4 bases, with 10 bases spanning the gap. CDR3 size: 14 residues. For the CDR3, the DNA is TGTGCCAGCAGCTTAGGGCGCCCCACCTATGGCTACACCTTC. Translating it yields CASSLGRPTYGYTF.

The CDR3 here is CASGARGGRTDTQYF. The CDR3 bases are TGTGCCAGCGGTGCGAGGGGGGGCCGTACAGATACGCAGTATTTT. The chain is built from TRBV6-2 or TRBV6-3 and TRBJ2-3; tentatively, D is TRBD2 (7 bases). V shed 8 bases and J shed 3 bases, with 18 bases lying between them. CDR1 and CDR2 from the germline V gene are MNHEY and SVGEGT. The CDR3 consists of 15 residues.

Concerning this clonotype: A much larger clone is a single base away; this may be a read error. J is TRBJ2-7 and V is TRBV7-9, with TRBD1 matching over 8 bases. The CDR3 length is 15 residues. The germline V gene encodes CDR1 SEHNR and CDR2 FQNEAQ (reference sequence). CDR3 nucleotides: TGTGCCAGCAGCCCACGCGACAGGGGAAGCGACGACCAGTACTTC. It translates to CASSPRDRGSDDQYF. Combining the CDR3 with reference TRBV7-9 and TRBJ2-7 gives the whole variable domain DTGVSQNPRHKITKRGQNVTFRCDPISEHNRLYWYRQTLGQGPEFLTYFQNEAQLEKSRLLSDRFSAERPKGSFSTLEIQRTEQGDSAMYLCASSPRDRGSDDQYFGPGTRLTVT.

This clonotype has just a few counts. Compared with germline, one end of the junction differs, possibly owing to a read error. CDR3 in DNA: TGTGCTAGCAGCCAAAGAGGGTGGAATGAGCAGTTCTTC. It encodes CASSQRGWNEQFF. The rearrangement links TRBV3-1 to TRBJ2-1; D possibly corresponds to TRBD2 (5 bases). The CDR3 has 13 residues. Germline CDR1 is LGHDT and CDR2 is YNNKEL (reference sequence).

This clonotype was detected ten times or more. This chain connects TRBV4-3 to TRBJ2-7, with TRBD2 matching over 7 bases. Germline V gives CDR1 LGHNA, CDR2 YSLEER. Trimming at V came to 1 base and at J to 2 bases, leaving 2 bases not matched to a gene. The CDR3 loop spans 14 amino acids. In nucleotides, the CDR3 is TGCGCCAGCAGCCAAGTCGGACTAGCCTACGAGCAGTACTTC. Translation: CASSQVGLAYEQYF.

V and J are TRBV5-1 and TRBJ1-2; 10 positions agree with TRBD1. Germline values: CDR1 SGHRS, CDR2 YFSETQ. This CDR3 spans 18 amino acids. J was trimmed by 4 bases and V by 3 bases; bases with no gene match: 15. The CDR3 DNA reads TGCGCCAGCAGCTCGACACCGGGACAGGGGTCTGGGGGCTATGGCTACACCTTC. Its protein product is CASSSTPGQGSGGYGYTF. The full variable domain, rest sourced from reference TRBV5-1 and TRBJ1-2, is KAGVTQTPRYLIKTRGQQVTLSCSPISGHRSVSWYQQTPGQGLQFLFEYFSETQRNKGNFPGRFSGRQFSNSRSEMNVSTLELGDSALYLCASSSTPGQGSGGYGYTFGSGTRLTVV.

The table lists this clonotype with many counts. The CDR3 sequence: CSARGDLSSYEQYV. DNA for the CDR3: TGCAGTGCTAGAGGTGACCTCTCCTCCTACGAGCAGTACGTC. The chain carries TRBV20-1 and TRBJ2-7; no clear D. Trimming took 1 base from V and 0 from J, leaving 10 bases between them. Per germline, CDR1 DFQATT and CDR2 SNEGSKA (reference sequence). The CDR3 has 14 residues.

The chain is built from TRBV27 and TRBJ1-1, with D unclear. The CDR3 contains 13 residues. V dropped 4 bases and J dropped 6 bases, with 12 bases sitting between them. CDR1 is MNHEY and CDR2 is SMNVEV in the germline V gene (reference sequence). CDR3 amino acids: CASSWVVGSEAFF. DNA of the CDR3: TGTGCCAGCAGTTGGGTCGTGGGGTCTGAAGCTTTCTTT.

The rearrangement joins TRBV30 to TRBJ1-2, with D possibly being TRBD1 (5 bases). The CDR3 spans 13 residues. Germline V gene sequence: CDR1 GTSNPN, CDR2 SVGIG (reference sequence). Trimming took 3 bases from V and 2 from J, leaving 10 bases between them. DNA for the CDR3: TGTGCCTGGAGAGGGCAGGGAAACTATGGCTACACCTTC. Its protein is CAWRGQGNYGYTF.

Ten or more counts support this clonotype. The chain recombines TRBV5-5 with TRBJ2-5; tentative D call: TRBD1 (6 bases). CDR3 length: 14 residues. The V end lost 0 bases, the J end lost 7 bases, and 13 bases lay between the germline ends. Germline CDR1 SGHKS, CDR2 YYEKEE (reference sequence). CDR3 protein: CASSLGQALGTQYF. The CDR3 region has the DNA TGTGCCAGCAGCTTGGGACAGGCACTTGGGACCCAGTACTTC.

This clonotype was detected a few times. CDR3 amino acids: CASSLVHRNEQFF. The DNA of the CDR3 is TGTGCCAGCAGCTTAGTCCACAGGAATGAGCAGTTCTTC. J is TRBJ2-1 and V is TRBV7-2, with D perhaps TRBD1 (5 bases). The germline V and J ends were trimmed by 1 base and 7 bases, with 8 bases remaining between them. The germline V gene has CDR1 SGHTA and CDR2 FQGNSA. The CDR3 extends over 13 amino acids. Using reference TRBV7-2 and TRBJ2-1 for the parts outside the CDR3, the full variable domain is GAGVSQSPSNKVTEKGKDVELRCDPISGHTALYWYRQSLGQGLEFLIYFQGNSAPDKSGLPSDRFSAERTGGSVSTLTIQRTQQEDSAVYLCASSLVHRNEQFFGPGTRLTVL.